Listed below are T cell receptor beta chains from one sample, sequenced in a study of cytomegalovirus exposure and HLA in healthy donors. Here immunoSEQ multiplex PCR was the method, and the copy in TCRdb shows in-frame clones only, minus some. The sample contains 160,000 or so clones, approximately 80% of which appear only once. Sequenced sample: PBMCs. The receptors originated from a man in his fifties or sixties in good health and CMV-seronegative. Both conserved end residues are part of each CDR3. The D gene is left open where the match is weak. Clone size is shown for a subset of rows, as once, few, many or a class of expanded clone.

v_gene	d_gene	j_gene	abundance	CDR3nt	CDR3aa
TRBV28	TRBD2	TRBJ2-1	NA	TGTGCCAGCATACCCCCGGGACTAGCGGCCAGCTCCTACAATGAGCAGTTCTTC	CASIPPGLAASSYNEQFF
TRBV30	TRBD2	TRBJ2-3	NA	TGTGCCTGCTCTACCTCGGGGGGACTATCCACAGATACGCAGTATTTT	CACSTSGGLSTDTQYF
TRBV7-8	TRBD2	TRBJ2-7	NA	TGTGCCAGCAGCTTAGCGCTAAGTAGCGGGCCCTCCTACGAGCAGTACTTC	CASSLALSSGPSYEQYF
TRBV5-6	TRBD2	TRBJ2-7	NA	TGTGCCAGCAGCTTATCTAGCGGGAGGGCCGTGTACGAGCAGTACTTC	CASSLSSGRAVYEQYF
TRBV5-5	NA	TRBJ1-1	NA	TGTGCCAGCAGCGTCGGACGGGTAGTCGGGAGTACTGAAGCTTTCTTT	CASSVGRVVGSTEAFF
TRBV11-2	TRBD1	TRBJ2-7	once	TGTGCCAGCAGCCTTGGACAGGGGATCCCCTACGAGCAGTACTTC	CASSLGQGIPYEQYF
TRBV5-6	NA	TRBJ1-5	NA	TGTGCCAGCAGCGCCGGGGGTCATAGCAATCAGCCCCAGCATTTT	CASSAGGHSNQPQHF
TRBV28	NA	TRBJ1-3	NA	TGTGCCAGCAGTCGGGACATTGGCTCTGGAAACACCATATATTTT	CASSRDIGSGNTIYF
TRBV15	TRBD1	TRBJ2-7	NA	TGTGCCACCAGCAGTCACAGGACAGGGGCCTACGAGCAGTACTTC	CATSSHRTGAYEQYF
TRBV11-2	TRBD1	TRBJ1-2	NA	TGTGCCAGCAGCTTAGAGGCAGGGGGAAGGGGCTACACCTTC	CASSLEAGGRGYTF
TRBV29-1	NA	TRBJ2-1	NA	TGCAGCGTCAGTGGGGCAGGGGTTCTCAATGAGCAGTTCTTC	CSVSGAGVLNEQFF
TRBV7-2	NA	TRBJ2-3	NA	TGTGCCAGCAGCTTAGCTGGGGGCTTCACAGATACGCAGTATTTT	CASSLAGGFTDTQYF
TRBV5-4	TRBD1	TRBJ2-5	NA	TGTGCCAGCAGCCTGCGGGACAGGGAGACCGAGACCCAGTACTTC	CASSLRDRETETQYF
TRBV7-2	NA	TRBJ1-5	NA	TGTGCCAGCAGCTTAAGGACCACAGGGACGGAGCCCCAGCATTTT	CASSLRTTGTEPQHF
TRBV7-9	NA	TRBJ2-7	NA	TGTGCCAGCAGCTCCTCCGGCGAGCAGTACTTC	CASSSSGEQYF
TRBV12-5	NA	TRBJ1-5	NA	TGTGCTAGTGGTTTGGGACAGATTCCAAATCAGCCCCAGCATTTT	CASGLGQIPNQPQHF
TRBV4-1	TRBD1	TRBJ2-3	NA	TGCGCCAGCAGCCAAGATGGGACAGGGGGTGGCTCGGATACGCAGTATTTT	CASSQDGTGGGSDTQYF
TRBV2	NA	TRBJ2-7	NA	TGTGCCAGCAGGCCAGGGCCCGCTATCGAGCAGTACTTC	CASRPGPAIEQYF
TRBV7-9	TRBD2	TRBJ2-7	NA	TGTGCCAGCAGCTCCGGGACTACCTACGAGCAGTACTTC	CASSSGTTYEQYF
TRBV29-1	NA	TRBJ2-5	NA	TGCAGCGTTCAAGTAGGGGCGGATGTTCTGTGTGAAGAGACCCAGTACTTC	CSVQVGADVLCEETQYF
TRBV25-1	NA	TRBJ2-2	NA	TGTGCCAGCAGTAACTCCCCGAACACCGGGGAGCTGTTTTTT	CASSNSPNTGELFF
TRBV6-1	NA	TRBJ2-7	NA	TGTGCCAGCAGCGCGACAGCCACCTACGAGCAGTACTTC	CASSATATYEQYF
TRBV19	TRBD2	TRBJ2-2	NA	TGTGCCAGTAGTATAGGACTAGCGGATAACACCGGGGAGCTGTTTTTT	CASSIGLADNTGELFF
TRBV7-9	TRBD1	TRBJ2-1	NA	TGTGCCAGCAGCTTAGCGCTGGGGACAGGGATTGAGTACGAGCAGTTCTTC	CASSLALGTGIEYEQFF
TRBV9	TRBD1	TRBJ2-7	NA	TGTGCCAGCAGCTTTGGGACAGGGCCCTACGAGCAGTACTTC	CASSFGTGPYEQYF
TRBV28	NA	TRBJ1-5	NA	TGCGCCAGCACACCCACGGGAGGTATGGGCAATCAGCCCCAGCATTTT	CASTPTGGMGNQPQHF
TRBV28	NA	TRBJ2-3	once	TGTGCCAGCAGTTTTGTGAGCAGGAGGGAAGATACGCAGTATTTT	CASSFVSRREDTQYF
TRBV5-4	NA	TRBJ1-1	NA	TGTGCCAGCAGCTTGGCCACGGGGGGAAGCACTGAAGCTTTCTTT	CASSLATGGSTEAFF
TRBV9	TRBD2	TRBJ2-2	few	TGTGCCAGCAGCGTAGGGCTAGCGGGAATGTCCACCGGGGAGCTGTTTTTT	CASSVGLAGMSTGELFF
TRBV7-2	NA	TRBJ2-1	NA	TGTGCCAGCAGCTTAGCGTCACAGGGTTTTCGGGACTCCTACAATGAGCAGTTCTTC	CASSLASQGFRDSYNEQFF
TRBV6-5	NA	TRBJ1-5	NA	TGTGCCAGCAGTTACGATAGCCTCAATCAGCCCCAGCATTTT	CASSYDSLNQPQHF
TRBV18	NA	TRBJ1-4	once	TGTGCCAGCTCACCCCAGGTTGCAACTAATGAAAAACTGTTTTTT	CASSPQVATNEKLFF
TRBV29-1	NA	TRBJ2-7	NA	TGCAGCGTTCGACTGGCGAGGAACGAGCAGTACTTC	CSVRLARNEQYF
TRBV5-1	NA	TRBJ2-2	NA	TGCGCCAGCAGCTTGGGCCAGGGGTCGGCCGGGGAGCTGTTTTTT	CASSLGQGSAGELFF
TRBV30	TRBD1	TRBJ2-7	NA	TGTGCCTGGAGTAAGGACAGGCTATACGAGCAGTACTTC	CAWSKDRLYEQYF
TRBV7-9	NA	TRBJ1-1	NA	TGTGCCAGCAGCTTAGCGCCCCGGCCCGGGGTGAACACTGAAGCTTTCTTT	CASSLAPRPGVNTEAFF
TRBV10-2	NA	TRBJ2-5	NA	TGCGCCAGCAGTGGACAGACGGAGACCCAGTACTTC	CASSGQTETQYF
TRBV6-5	TRBD1	TRBJ2-7	few	TGTGCCAGCAGCCGACAGGGGAGCTCCTACGAGCAGTACTTC	CASSRQGSSYEQYF
TRBV15	NA	TRBJ1-4	NA	TGTGCCACCAGCAGAGATCTCCCTAATGAAAAACTGTTTTTT	CATSRDLPNEKLFF
TRBV28	TRBD1	TRBJ1-1	NA	TGTGCCAGCAGCCCCGGGACAGGGACCCCGCGGAACACTGAAGCTTTCTTT	CASSPGTGTPRNTEAFF
TRBV7-9	TRBD2	TRBJ2-1	NA	TGTGCCAGCAGCTCCCTAGCGGAGGGGCTCGATGAGCAGTTCTTC	CASSSLAEGLDEQFF
TRBV7-2	NA	TRBJ1-2	NA	TGTGCCAGCAGCCAGATATTAAACTATGGCTACACCTTC	CASSQILNYGYTF
TRBV6-1	NA	TRBJ2-7	NA	TGTGCCAGCAGTGAAGATCCGGGATTCCCCTACGAGCAGTACTTC	CASSEDPGFPYEQYF
TRBV5-6	NA	TRBJ2-3	NA	TGTGCCAGCAGCCCCCCCTTCGGGACTGAAAACACAGATACGCAGTATTTT	CASSPPFGTENTDTQYF
TRBV19	NA	TRBJ1-1	NA	TGTGCCAGTAGTGGACACAGGGAGAACACTGAAGCTTTCTTT	CASSGHRENTEAFF
TRBV27	NA	TRBJ1-6	once	TGTGCCAGCAGTCCCCGGACAGTGCCTACGGGGTCACCCCTCCACTTT	CASSPRTVPTGSPLHF
TRBV6-6	NA	TRBJ1-6	NA	TGTGCCAGCACCCGAGACGGACGGGAAAATTCACCCCTCCACTTT	CASTRDGRENSPLHF
TRBV7-8	NA	TRBJ2-6	NA	TGTGCCAGCAGCTCCCGGGGGAGTAGAAACTCTGGGGCCAACGTCCTGACTTTC	CASSSRGSRNSGANVLTF
TRBV9	NA	TRBJ2-1	NA	TGTGCCAGCAGCGTGTTCAGGGGTGGCCTCTCCTACAATGAGCAGTTCTTC	CASSVFRGGLSYNEQFF
TRBV5-1	TRBD1	TRBJ2-2	NA	TGCGCCAGCACGGGGACAGGGGTCACCGGGGAGCTGTTTTTT	CASTGTGVTGELFF
TRBV5-6	TRBD1	TRBJ1-2	NA	TGTGCCAGCAGCGACAGGGGCCGGGGCTACCCCTTC	CASSDRGRGYPF
TRBV2	TRBD1	TRBJ1-5	few	TGTGCCAGCAGAGGAGGCCCGACAGGGTTGGACCAGCCCCAGCATTTT	CASRGGPTGLDQPQHF
TRBV7-7	NA	TRBJ2-1	NA	TGTACTAGCAGCTTCCAGGGTAGCTCTAACGATGAGCAGTTCTTC	CTSSFQGSSNDEQFF